Below, 17 T cell receptor beta chains from the same sample are listed, as sequenced in a study of T cell clusters in autoimmune cytopenias. Multiplex touch-down PCR amplified TRB using TRB-A and TRB-B pools in one tube. TCRdb reprocessed the multiplex PCR reads and stores each CDR3 protein as one record, lacking DNA. This sample contains about 8,200 distinct CDR3 sequences. TRB amplification used 250 ng of peripheral blood genomic DNA. Source material: peripheral blood. The source of these receptors is a human donor with an autoimmune cytopenia or autoimmune hepatitis (not recorded which).

This sequence joins TRBV5-4 and TRBJ2-7; TCRdb's D call, TRBD2, is unchecked because there is no DNA. This CDR3 is built from 17 residues. CDR1 and CDR2 (germline): SGHNT, YYREEE (reference sequence). CDR3: CASSLGGLAGNPYEQYF.

The chain joins TRBV20-1 to TRBJ1-2; TCRdb's D gene call, TRBD1, goes unchecked for lack of DNA. The CDR3 consists of 15 residues. Germline CDR1 DFQATT, CDR2 SNEGSKA (reference sequence). The CDR3: CSARDERGISYGYTF.

Frequency places this clonotype as medium-sized (0.01 to 0.1%). The CDR3 is CASSLSDRGSQPQHF. This sequence joins TRBV19 and TRBJ1-5; TCRdb calls TRBD1, which cannot be checked without DNA. The V gene's germline CDR1 is LNHDA and CDR2 SQIVND (reference sequence). The CDR3 length is 15 residues.

CDR3 loop: CASSDRDSSSTDTQYF. The chain is built from TRBV6-4 and TRBJ2-3. Germline CDR1 reads MRHNA; CDR2 reads SNTAGT. The CDR3 has 16 residues.

This clonotype registers medium-sized by frequency. This chain connects TRBV30 to TRBJ2-5. This CDR3 spans 11 amino acids. Germline CDR1 and CDR2: GTSNPN and SVGIG (reference sequence). The CDR3 here is CAWSVTLEQYF.

The V and J genes are TRBV6-4 and TRBJ2-2; without DNA, the TCRdb call of TRBD2 cannot be checked. CDR3 length: 15 amino acids. Germline V lookup: CDR1 MRHNA, CDR2 SNTAGT. The CDR3 loop is CASSQLAGNTGELFF.

This clonotype counts as medium-sized (0.01 to 0.1%) by frequency. The genes are TRBV27 and TRBJ2-7; lacking DNA, the TRBD1 call made by TCRdb goes unchecked. CDR1 and CDR2 (germline): MNHEY, SMNVEV (reference sequence). This CDR3 is built from 15 residues. The CDR3 is CASSPPAGGLDEQYF.

This clonotype is labeled medium-sized (0.01 to 0.1%) based on frequency. The V gene is TRBV5-7, the J gene TRBJ2-7. TRBV5-7 is known as an ORF, though its function is uncertain. The CDR3 sequence is 12 residues long. The CDR3 protein is CASSFYGYEQYF.

V and J are TRBV11-2 and TRBJ1-2; there is no DNA to check the TCRdb D call of TRBD1. Germline V gene sequence: CDR1 SGHAT, CDR2 FQNNGV. The CDR3 has 16 amino acids. CDR3 amino acids: CASSRELGTGYYGYTF.

V usage is TRBV7-9 and J usage is TRBJ2-1; TCRdb indicates TRBD1, and absent DNA this call remains unverified. This CDR3 region has 15 residues. The germline CDR1 and CDR2 sequences are SEHNR and FQNEAQ (reference sequence). This CDR3 reads CASSLGPGDTNEQFF.

The rearrangement links TRBV6-4 to TRBJ2-3; the TRBD2 assignment by TCRdb is unverifiable without DNA. The germline V gene encodes CDR1 MRHNA and CDR2 SNTAGT. The CDR3 extends over 16 amino acids. The CDR3 sequence is CASSDDDGAGDDTQYF.

The CDR3 here is CASSEDRAGGQFF. The chain employs TRBV2 and TRBJ2-1; TCRdb's D call of TRBD2 is untestable without DNA. The germline V gene has CDR1 SNHLY and CDR2 FYNNEI. This CDR3 is built from 13 residues.

The CDR3 sequence: CASSPSDEGRYGYTF. The J gene is TRBJ1-2, the V gene TRBV18; without DNA, the TCRdb call of TRBD1 cannot be checked. Germline V gives CDR1 KGHSH, CDR2 LQKENI. This CDR3 spans 15 amino acids.

This chain uses TRBV6-6 with TRBJ2-1; TCRdb indicates TRBD1, and absent DNA this call remains unverified. CDR3 size: 14 residues. CDR1 and CDR2 (germline): MNHNY, SVGAGI (reference sequence). CDR3 in amino acids: CASRIGTFKNEQFF.

The chain uses TRBV30 and TRBJ2-7. The CDR3 loop spans 14 amino acids. The V gene's germline CDR1 is GTSNPN and CDR2 SVGIG (reference sequence). The CDR3 sequence is CAWKTAVPTCEQYF.

Judged by frequency, this clonotype is medium-sized. The V and J genes are TRBV7-6 and TRBJ2-1; there is no DNA to check the TCRdb D call of TRBD1. This CDR3 region has 15 residues. Germline-derived CDR1 and CDR2 are SGHVS and FNYEAQ. The CDR3 spells CASSLVPGTPTEQFF.

The V gene is TRBV6-5, the J gene TRBJ2-2; the TRBD2 assignment by TCRdb is unverifiable without DNA. Germline V CDR1 and CDR2: MNHEY, SVGAGI. There are 16 residues in the CDR3. CDR3 in amino acids: CASSYSSGREGGELFF.